What follows is one TCR beta chain and its context. Profiling relied on immunoSEQ multiplex PCR, and the TCRdb table lists in-frame clones only, not all of them. The sample shows 250,000 to 350,000 clones, 75% to 90% of them seen only once. CDR1 is LNHDA, CDR2 SQIVND, per germline (reference sequence). The CDR3 has 18 residues. V shed 0 bases, J shed 8 bases, and the junction held 11 bases outside the gene matches. This sample is drawn from a study of blood T cell repertoires in COVID-19. Study in general: T cells, B-cell-depleted T cells, or PBMCs provided the cDNA or gDNA that served as material.

The V and J genes are TRBV19 and TRBJ2-1, with TRBD2 matching over 12 bases. The sequenced sample consisted of peripheral blood. The clonotype originates from a woman aged 40 to 50 who had recovered from COVID-19. The CDR3 DNA sequence: TGTGCCAGTAGTATAGACCCCGAGACTAGCGGGAGTTCGGATGAGCAGTTCTTC. It translates to CASSIDPETSGSSDEQFF.